This section outlines one TCR beta chain sequence together with its context. cDNA came from around 0.5 to 1 ug RNA primed by random hexamers. TCR beta CDR3 was amplified by immunoSEQ covering 54 Vbeta and 13 Jbeta. TCRdb itself ran the immunoSEQ multiplex PCR reads through MiXCR, one entry per CDR3 protein. The sample consists of around 100,000 distinct CDR3 sequences, about 96% of them appearing once. This sample was taken from a study of CD8 T cells in Susac syndrome. Sequencing targeted TCR beta in blood CD8+ and CD4+ T cells. Trimming removed 1 base at V and 0 bases at J, with 12 bases between. CDR1 is LGHNA, CDR2 YNFKEQ, per germline. The CDR3 runs 16 residues.

Source material: CD8+ T cells from PBMCs. The sequence was collected from a human donor with Susac syndrome. The chain uses TRBV4-2 and TRBJ1-1; D perhaps matches TRBD1 (5 bases). CDR3 residues: CASSQVAGIMNTEAFF. CDR3 in DNA: TGTGCCAGCAGCCAAGTCGCAGGGATTATGAACACTGAAGCTTTCTTT.